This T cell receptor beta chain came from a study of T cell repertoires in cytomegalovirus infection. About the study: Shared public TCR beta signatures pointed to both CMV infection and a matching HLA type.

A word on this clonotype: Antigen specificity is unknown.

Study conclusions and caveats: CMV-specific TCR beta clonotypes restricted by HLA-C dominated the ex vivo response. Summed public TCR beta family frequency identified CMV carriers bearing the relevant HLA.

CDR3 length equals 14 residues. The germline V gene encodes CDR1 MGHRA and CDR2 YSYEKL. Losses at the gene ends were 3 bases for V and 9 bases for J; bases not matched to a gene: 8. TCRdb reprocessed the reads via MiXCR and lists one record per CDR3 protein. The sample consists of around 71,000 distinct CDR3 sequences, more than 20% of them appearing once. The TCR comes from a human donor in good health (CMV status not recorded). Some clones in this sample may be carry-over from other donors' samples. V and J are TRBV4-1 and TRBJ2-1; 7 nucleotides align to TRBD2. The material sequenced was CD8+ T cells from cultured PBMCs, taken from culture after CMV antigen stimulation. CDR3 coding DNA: TGCGCCAGCAGCCACGGCGGACTAGTTCGTGAGCAGTTCTTC. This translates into CASSHGGLVREQFF.